This is a list of T cell receptor beta chains from one sample in a study of low-dose radiotherapy and immunotherapy resistance in tumors. Using its own MiXCR run on the reads, TCRdb lists one record per CDR3 protein. In the table there are 60,000 to 90,000 distinct CDR3 sequences, less than 35% of which are singletons. The starting material was PBMCs, obtained before treatment. These receptors all stem from a female donor with ovarian cancer. CDR3s include the opening cysteine and the closing phenylalanine or tryptophan. A D gene is named only where the DNA matches it firmly. The size field is filled for only some rows; it gives once, few, many or a size class.

len	abundance	d_gene	v_gene	j_gene	CDR3nt	CDR3aa
18	few	NA	TRBV27	TRBJ2-1	TGTGCCAGCAGTTTACGCCCGATGACCCTTAGCTCCTACAATGAGCAGTTCTTC	CASSLRPMTLSSYNEQFF
13	NA	TRBD2	TRBV6-2/TRBV6-3	TRBJ2-5	TGTGCCAGCAGTCGTACGGGGGGGGAGACCCAGTACTTC	CASSRTGGETQYF
14	NA	NA	TRBV7-7	TRBJ2-2	TGTGCCAGCAGCTTAAACGGCCCCACCGGGGAGCTGTTTTTT	CASSLNGPTGELFF
15	NA	NA	TRBV18	TRBJ1-2	TGTGCCAGCTCTCGGGGAAGGGACCAGCTCTATGGCTACACCTTC	CASSRGRDQLYGYTF
15	once	NA	TRBV9	TRBJ1-1	TGTGCCAGCAGCGTAGGTCTTTCAATGAACACTGAAGCTTTCTTT	CASSVGLSMNTEAFF
12	many	NA	TRBV20-1	TRBJ1-2	TGCAGTGCTAGGGGGGGGACCTATGGCTACACCTTC	CSARGGTYGYTF
14	many	NA	TRBV6-6	TRBJ2-7	TGTGCCAGCAGATACGGACAGTCCTCCTACGAGCAGTACTTC	CASRYGQSSYEQYF
14	many	NA	TRBV24-1	TRBJ1-5	TGTGCCACCAGTGATTTTGGGGGGAATCAGCCCCAGCATTTT	CATSDFGGNQPQHF
16	many	TRBD2	TRBV4-3	TRBJ2-7	TGCGCCAGCAGCCAAGAGCTAGCGGGAGGGCCCTACGAGCAGTACTTC	CASSQELAGGPYEQYF
13	NA	NA	TRBV29-1	TRBJ2-5	TGCAGCGTTTTCAGACCTCAAGAGGTGACCCAGTACTTC	CSVFRPQEVTQYF
14	many	NA	TRBV6-2/TRBV6-3	TRBJ1-1	TGTGCCAGCAGTTACGTCGGGGGCTGGACTGAAGCTTTCTTT	CASSYVGGWTEAFF
15	many	TRBD1	TRBV27	TRBJ2-3	TGTGCCAGCAGTTCCGGACAGGGACGCACAGATACGCAGTATTTT	CASSSGQGRTDTQYF
14	NA	TRBD2	TRBV18	TRBJ2-1	TGTGCCAGCTCACCGTCTAGCGGAGACAATGAGCAGTTCTTC	CASSPSSGDNEQFF
14	many	NA	TRBV5-1	TRBJ2-1	TGCGCCAGCAGCCCGCAAGCGTGGGGGGATGAGCAGTTCTTC	CASSPQAWGDEQFF